The present T cell receptor beta chain was sequenced within a study of cytomegalovirus exposure and HLA in healthy donors. Study information: Approximately 190 million T cells yielded more than 90 million unique TCR beta sequences in earlier analysis.

In its sample, this clone was seen once. The CDR3 is made up of 15 amino acids. Per germline, CDR1 SGHAT and CDR2 FQDESV (reference sequence). The V end lost 5 bases, the J end lost 1 base, and 11 bases lay between the germline ends. In the PCR, 60 Vbeta and 13 Jbeta primers were used. The authors' processing: Counted up in a later analysis, unique TCR beta chains came to about 80 million, with around 9.9 million shared. Libraries were prepared by immunoSEQ multiplex PCR; TCRdb keeps only in-frame clonotypes and omits some of them. That table is the source of V, J and clone size, and D and trimming were worked out from the DNA. In the table there are some 170,000 clones, around 86% of which are singletons.

Sequencing was performed on PBMCs. The sequence came from a man between 50 and 59 years old in good health and CMV-seropositive. The V call is TRBV11-1, the J call TRBJ2-2; unclear D gene. The CDR3 region is CASSPSSRNTGELFF. The CDR3 DNA reads TGTGCCAGCAGCCCGAGCTCACGGAACACCGGGGAGCTGTTTTTT.